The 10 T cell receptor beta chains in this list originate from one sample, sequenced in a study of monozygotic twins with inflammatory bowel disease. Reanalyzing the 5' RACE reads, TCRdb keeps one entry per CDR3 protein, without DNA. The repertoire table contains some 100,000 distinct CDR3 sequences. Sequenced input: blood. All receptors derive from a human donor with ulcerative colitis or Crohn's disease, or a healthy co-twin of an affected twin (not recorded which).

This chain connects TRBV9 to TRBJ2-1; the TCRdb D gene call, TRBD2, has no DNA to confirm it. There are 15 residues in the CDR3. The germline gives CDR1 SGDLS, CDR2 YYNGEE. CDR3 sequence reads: CASSIDAGGHDEQFF.

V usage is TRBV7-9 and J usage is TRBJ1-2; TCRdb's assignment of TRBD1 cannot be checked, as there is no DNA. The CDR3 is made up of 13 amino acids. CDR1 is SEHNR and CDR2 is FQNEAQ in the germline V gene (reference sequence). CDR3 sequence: CASSLGETDGYTF.

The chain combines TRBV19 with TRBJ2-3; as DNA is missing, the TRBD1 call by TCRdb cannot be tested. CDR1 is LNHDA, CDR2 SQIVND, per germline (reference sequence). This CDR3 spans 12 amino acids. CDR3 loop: CASGPSTDTQYF.

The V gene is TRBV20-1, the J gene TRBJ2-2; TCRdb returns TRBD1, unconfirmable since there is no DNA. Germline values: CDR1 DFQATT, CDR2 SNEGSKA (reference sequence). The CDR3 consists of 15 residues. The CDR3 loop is CSAMTGTDWSGELFF.

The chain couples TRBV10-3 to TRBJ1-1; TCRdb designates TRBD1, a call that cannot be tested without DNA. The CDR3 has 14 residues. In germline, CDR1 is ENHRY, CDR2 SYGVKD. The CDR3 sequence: CAISEQGVLVEAFF.

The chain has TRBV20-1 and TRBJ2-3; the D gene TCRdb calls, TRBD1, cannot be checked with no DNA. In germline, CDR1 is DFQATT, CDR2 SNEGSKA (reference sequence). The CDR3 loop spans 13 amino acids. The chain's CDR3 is CSARSGVTDTQYF.

CDR3 amino acids: CASRSAAEPRYEQYF. V gene TRBV28 combines with J gene TRBJ2-7. The V gene's germline CDR1 is MDHEN and CDR2 SYDVKM. This CDR3 has 15 amino acids.

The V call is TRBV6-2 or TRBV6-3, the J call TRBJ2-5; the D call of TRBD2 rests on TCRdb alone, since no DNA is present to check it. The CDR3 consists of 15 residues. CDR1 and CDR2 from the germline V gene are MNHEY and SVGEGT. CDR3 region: CASSSGTTYQETQYF.

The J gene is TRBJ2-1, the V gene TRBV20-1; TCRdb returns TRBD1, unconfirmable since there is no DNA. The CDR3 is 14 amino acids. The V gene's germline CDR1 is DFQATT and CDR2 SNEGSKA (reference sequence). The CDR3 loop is CSASVLRQDNEQFF.

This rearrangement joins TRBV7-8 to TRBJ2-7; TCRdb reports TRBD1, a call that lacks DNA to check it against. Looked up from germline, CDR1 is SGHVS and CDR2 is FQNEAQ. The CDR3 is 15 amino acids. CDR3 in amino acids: CASSLGLRDEYEQYF.